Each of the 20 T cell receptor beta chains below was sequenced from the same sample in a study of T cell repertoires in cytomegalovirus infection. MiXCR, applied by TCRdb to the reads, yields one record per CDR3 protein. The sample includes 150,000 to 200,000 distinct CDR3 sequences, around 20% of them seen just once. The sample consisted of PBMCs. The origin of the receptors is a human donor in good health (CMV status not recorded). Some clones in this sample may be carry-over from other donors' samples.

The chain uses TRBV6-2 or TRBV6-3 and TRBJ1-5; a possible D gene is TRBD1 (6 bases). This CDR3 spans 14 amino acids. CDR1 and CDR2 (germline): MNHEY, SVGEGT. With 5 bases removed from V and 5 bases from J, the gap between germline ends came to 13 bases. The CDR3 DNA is TGTGCCAGCAGTAACGACAGGTTTTATCAGCCCCAGCATTTT. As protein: CASSNDRFYQPQHF.

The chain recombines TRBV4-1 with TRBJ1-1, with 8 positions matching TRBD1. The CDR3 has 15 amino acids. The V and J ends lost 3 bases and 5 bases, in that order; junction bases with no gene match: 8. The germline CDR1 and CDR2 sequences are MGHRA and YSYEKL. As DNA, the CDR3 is TGCGCCAGCAGCCATTCAAAACAGGGGGGGACTGAAGCTTTCTTT. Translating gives CASSHSKQGGTEAFF.

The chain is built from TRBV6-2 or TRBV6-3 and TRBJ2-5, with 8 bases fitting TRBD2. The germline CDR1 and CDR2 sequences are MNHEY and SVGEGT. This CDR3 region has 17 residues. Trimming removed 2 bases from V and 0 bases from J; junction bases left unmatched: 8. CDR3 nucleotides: TGTGCCAGCAGTTACGCTCGGCTAGCGGGCTACCAAGAGACCCAGTACTTC. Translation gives CASSYARLAGYQETQYF.

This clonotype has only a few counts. The CDR3 loop is CASSRLTDSFSYEQYF. For the CDR3, the DNA is TGTGCCAGCAGCCGCCTCACGGACAGCTTCTCCTACGAGCAGTACTTC. The rearrangement links TRBV11-2 to TRBJ2-7; D possibly corresponds to TRBD1 (6 bases). Trimming shortened V by 5 bases and J by 0 bases, and 17 bases separated the two germline ends. Germline lookup yields CDR1 SGHAT and CDR2 FQNNGV. The CDR3 is made up of 16 amino acids.

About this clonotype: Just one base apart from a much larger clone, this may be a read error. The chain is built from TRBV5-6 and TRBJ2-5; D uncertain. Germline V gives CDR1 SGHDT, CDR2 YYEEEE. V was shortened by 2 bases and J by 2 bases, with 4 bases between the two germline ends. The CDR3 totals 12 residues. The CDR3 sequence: CASSFAQETQYF. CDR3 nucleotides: TGTGCCAGCAGCTTCGCACAAGAGACCCAGTACTTC. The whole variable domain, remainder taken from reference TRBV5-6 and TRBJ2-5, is DAGVTQSPTHLIKTRGQQVTLRCSPKSGHDTVSWYQQALGQGPQFIFQYYEEEERQRGNFPDRFSGHQFPNYSSELNVNALLLGDSALYLCASSFAQETQYFGPGTRLLVL.

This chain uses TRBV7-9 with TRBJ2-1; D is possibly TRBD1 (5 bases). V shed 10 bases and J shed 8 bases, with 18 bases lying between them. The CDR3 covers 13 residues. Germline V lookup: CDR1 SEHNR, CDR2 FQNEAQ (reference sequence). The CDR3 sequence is CATEGAPTYEQFF. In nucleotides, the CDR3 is TGTGCCACGGAAGGGGCTCCAACGTATGAGCAGTTCTTC. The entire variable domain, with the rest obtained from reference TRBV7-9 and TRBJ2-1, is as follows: DTGVSQNPRHKITKRGQNVTFRCDPISEHNRLYWYRQTLGQGPEFLTYFQNEAQLEKSRLLSDRFSAERPKGSFSTLEIQRTEQGDSAMYLCATEGAPTYEQFFGPGTRLTVL.

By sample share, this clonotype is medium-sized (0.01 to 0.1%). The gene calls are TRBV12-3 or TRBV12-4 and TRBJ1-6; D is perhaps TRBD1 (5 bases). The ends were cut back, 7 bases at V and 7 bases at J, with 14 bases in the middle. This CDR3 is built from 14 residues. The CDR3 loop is CASTLGRDNSPLHF. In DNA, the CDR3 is TGTGCCAGCACCCTGGGACGGGACAATTCACCCCTCCACTTT.

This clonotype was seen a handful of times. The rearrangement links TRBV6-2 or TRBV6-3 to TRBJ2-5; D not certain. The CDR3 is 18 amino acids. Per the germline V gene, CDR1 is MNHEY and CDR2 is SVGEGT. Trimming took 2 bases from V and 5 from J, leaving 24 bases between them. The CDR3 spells CASSYPRGNPTKFETQYF. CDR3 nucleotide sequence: TGTGCCAGCAGTTACCCCCGAGGTAACCCCACCAAGTTTGAGACCCAGTACTTC.

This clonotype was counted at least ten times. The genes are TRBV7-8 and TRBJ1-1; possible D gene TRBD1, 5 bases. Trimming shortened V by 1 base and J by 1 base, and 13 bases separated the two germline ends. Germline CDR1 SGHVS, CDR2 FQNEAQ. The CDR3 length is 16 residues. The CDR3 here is CASSLGAGLTNTEAFF. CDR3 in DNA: TGTGCCAGCAGCTTAGGGGCGGGACTGACGAACACTGAAGCTTTCTTT.

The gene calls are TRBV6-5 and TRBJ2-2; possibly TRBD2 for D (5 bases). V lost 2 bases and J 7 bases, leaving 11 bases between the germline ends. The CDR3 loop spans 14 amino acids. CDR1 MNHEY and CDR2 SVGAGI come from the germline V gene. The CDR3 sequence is CASSYDYSHGELFF. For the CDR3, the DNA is TGTGCCAGCAGTTACGACTATTCCCACGGGGAGCTGTTTTTT.

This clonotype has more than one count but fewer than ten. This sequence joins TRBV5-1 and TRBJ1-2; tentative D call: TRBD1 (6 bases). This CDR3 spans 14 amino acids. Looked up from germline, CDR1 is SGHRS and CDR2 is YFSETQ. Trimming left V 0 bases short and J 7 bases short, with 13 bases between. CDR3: CASSLGRGAGGYTF. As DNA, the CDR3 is TGCGCCAGCAGCTTGGGCCGGGGGGCAGGTGGCTACACCTTC.

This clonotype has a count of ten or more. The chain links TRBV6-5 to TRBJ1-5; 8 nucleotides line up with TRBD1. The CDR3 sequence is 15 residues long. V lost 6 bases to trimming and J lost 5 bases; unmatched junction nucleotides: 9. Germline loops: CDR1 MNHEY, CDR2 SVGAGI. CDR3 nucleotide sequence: TGTGCCAGCAGCGGACAGGGAATCCTTCATCAGCCCCAGCATTTT. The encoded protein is CASSGQGILHQPQHF.

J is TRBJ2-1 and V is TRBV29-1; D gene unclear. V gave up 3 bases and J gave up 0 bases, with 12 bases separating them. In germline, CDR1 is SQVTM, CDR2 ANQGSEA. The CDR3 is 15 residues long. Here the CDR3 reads CSVDGLQSSYNEQFF. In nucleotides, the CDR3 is TGCAGCGTTGATGGGCTCCAGAGCTCCTACAATGAGCAGTTCTTC.

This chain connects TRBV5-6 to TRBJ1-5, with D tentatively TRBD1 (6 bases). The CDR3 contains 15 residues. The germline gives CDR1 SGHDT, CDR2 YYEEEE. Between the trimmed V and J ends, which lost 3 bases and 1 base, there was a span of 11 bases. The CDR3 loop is CASSSQGISNQPQHF. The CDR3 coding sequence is TGTGCCAGCAGCTCTCAGGGGATAAGCAATCAGCCCCAGCATTTT.

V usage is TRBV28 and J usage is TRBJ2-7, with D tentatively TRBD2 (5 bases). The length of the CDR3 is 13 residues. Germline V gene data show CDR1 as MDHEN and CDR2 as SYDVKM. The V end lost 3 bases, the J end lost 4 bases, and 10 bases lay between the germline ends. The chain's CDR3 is CASSLIRRYEQYF. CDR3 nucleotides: TGTGCCAGCAGTTTGATTAGGAGGTACGAGCAGTACTTC.

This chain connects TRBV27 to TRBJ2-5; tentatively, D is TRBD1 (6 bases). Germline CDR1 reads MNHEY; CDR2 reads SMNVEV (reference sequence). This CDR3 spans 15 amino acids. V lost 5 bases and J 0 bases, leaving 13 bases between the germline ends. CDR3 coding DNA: TGTGCCAGCAGTGTTCGACAGGACAACCAAGAGACCCAGTACTTC. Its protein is CASSVRQDNQETQYF.

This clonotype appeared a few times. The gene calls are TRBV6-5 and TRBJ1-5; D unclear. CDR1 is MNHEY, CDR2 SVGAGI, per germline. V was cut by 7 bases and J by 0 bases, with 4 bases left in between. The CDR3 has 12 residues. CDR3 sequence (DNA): TGTGCCAGCAAAAATAGCAATCAGCCCCAGCATTTT. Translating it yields CASKNSNQPQHF.

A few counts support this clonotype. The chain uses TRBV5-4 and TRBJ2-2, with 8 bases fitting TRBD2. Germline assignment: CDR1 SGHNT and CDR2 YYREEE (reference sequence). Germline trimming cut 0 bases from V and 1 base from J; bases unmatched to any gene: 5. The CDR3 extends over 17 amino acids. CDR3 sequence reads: CASSLGLAGRNTGELFF. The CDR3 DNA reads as TGTGCCAGCAGCTTGGGGCTAGCGGGTAGGAACACCGGGGAGCTGTTTTTT.

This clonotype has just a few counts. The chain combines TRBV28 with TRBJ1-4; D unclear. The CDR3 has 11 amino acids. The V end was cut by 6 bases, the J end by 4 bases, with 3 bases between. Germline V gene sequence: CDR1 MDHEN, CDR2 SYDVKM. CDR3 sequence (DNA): TGTGCCAGCAGGCTTAATGAAAAACTGTTTTTT. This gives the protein CASRLNEKLFF.

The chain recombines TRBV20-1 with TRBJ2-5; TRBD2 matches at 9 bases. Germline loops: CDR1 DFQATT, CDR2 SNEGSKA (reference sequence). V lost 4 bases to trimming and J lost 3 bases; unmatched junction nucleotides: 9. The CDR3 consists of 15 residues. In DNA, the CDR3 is TGCAGTGCTACCTTAAGCGGGAGGAGTGAAGAGACCCAGTACTTC. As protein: CSATLSGRSEETQYF.